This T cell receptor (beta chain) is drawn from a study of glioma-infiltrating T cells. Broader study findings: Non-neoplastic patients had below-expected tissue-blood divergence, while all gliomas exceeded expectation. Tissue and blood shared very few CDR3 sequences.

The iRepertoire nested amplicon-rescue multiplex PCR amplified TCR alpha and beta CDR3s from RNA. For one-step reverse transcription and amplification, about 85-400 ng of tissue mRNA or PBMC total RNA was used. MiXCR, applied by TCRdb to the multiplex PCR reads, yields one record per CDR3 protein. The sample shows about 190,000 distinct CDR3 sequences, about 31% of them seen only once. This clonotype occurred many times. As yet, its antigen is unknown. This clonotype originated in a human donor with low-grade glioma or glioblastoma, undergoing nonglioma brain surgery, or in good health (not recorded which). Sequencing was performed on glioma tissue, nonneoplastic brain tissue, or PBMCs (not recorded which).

The CDR3: CASSYLRGAGETQYF. The CDR3 DNA reads as TGTGCCAGCAGTTACTTGCGGGGAGCAGGGGAGACCCAGTACTTC. The rearrangement joins TRBV6-6 to TRBJ2-5, with D tentatively TRBD2 (6 bases). There are 15 residues in the CDR3. Germline V gene sequence: CDR1 MNHNY, CDR2 SVGAGI (reference sequence). Between the trimmed V and J ends, which lost 1 base and 5 bases, there was a span of 14 bases.